Shown below are 28 T cell receptor beta chains from a single sample sequenced in a study of T-cell memory formation after mild COVID-19. In TCRdb, the 5' RACE reads were re-called with MiXCR into one record per CDR3 protein. This table has 350,000 or so distinct CDR3 sequences, 10% to 15% appearing once. The sequenced sample consisted of PBMCs or a T cell subset sorted from them (not recorded which). The origin of the receptors is a man between 18 and 29 years old who had mild COVID-19 (a few samples of this study predate the infection). Cell type and time point are not known.

In this sample, this clonotype turned up a few times. The chain employs TRBV11-2 and TRBJ2-7, with TRBD2 matching over 8 bases. After removal of 4 bases from V and 4 bases from J, the junction contained 12 bases not matched to a gene. Germline V CDR1 and CDR2: SGHAT, FQNNGV. CDR3 length: 16 amino acids. The CDR3 here is CASSSFTSGGLYEQYF. The CDR3 DNA reads as TGTGCCAGCAGCTCGTTCACTAGCGGAGGTCTTTACGAGCAGTACTTC.

V and J are TRBV7-2 and TRBJ2-7, with 11 nucleotides matching TRBD1. CDR1 is SGHTA, CDR2 FQGNSA, per germline. CDR3 size: 14 residues. The J segment lost 3 bases and the V segment lost 3 bases, leaving 1 base of the junction unmatched. CDR3 in amino acids: CASSLDRGHYEQYF. In DNA, the CDR3 is TGTGCCAGCAGCTTGGACAGGGGGCACTACGAGCAGTACTTC.

This clonotype has only a few counts. This chain connects TRBV7-8 to TRBJ2-1, with D uncertain. The CDR3 totals 16 residues. Germline CDR1 is SGHVS and CDR2 is FQNEAQ. Trimming pared 3 bases from V and 0 bases from J, leaving 12 bases between. The CDR3 region has the DNA TGTGCCAGCAGCTTCTCAGACTCGGGCTCCTACAATGAGCAGTTCTTC. Translation: CASSFSDSGSYNEQFF.

In its sample, this clonotype was seen many times. V and J are TRBV7-2 and TRBJ2-1; D is unresolved. There are 15 residues in the CDR3. Germline assignment: CDR1 SGHTA and CDR2 FQGNSA. Trimming took 7 bases from V and 4 from J, leaving 17 bases between them. As DNA, the CDR3 is TGTGCCAGCACCCACTTGTCAGGACCATACAATGAGCAGTTCTTC. Translated: CASTHLSGPYNEQFF.

This chain joins TRBV20-1 and TRBJ2-5, with TRBD2 identical over 7 bases. With V trimmed by 6 bases and J by 2 bases, 6 bases remained unmatched. CDR1 is DFQATT, CDR2 SNEGSKA, per germline (reference sequence). The CDR3 has 13 residues. The CDR3 loop is CSARRDYQETQYF. DNA of the CDR3: TGCAGTGCCCGTCGGGACTATCAAGAGACCCAGTACTTC.

This clonotype came up a few times. This sequence joins TRBV28 and TRBJ2-3; a weak D match, TRBD2 (6 bases). Germline lookup yields CDR1 MDHEN and CDR2 SYDVKM. The CDR3 is made up of 14 amino acids. Between the trimmed V and J ends, which lost 7 bases and 0 bases, there was a span of 11 bases. In DNA form, the CDR3 reads TGTGCCAGCACCCGTGGGGGGAGCACAGATACGCAGTATTTT. Amino acids: CASTRGGSTDTQYF.

This clonotype was picked up a small number of times. The rearrangement joins TRBV6-5 to TRBJ2-5, with no clear D. V was cut by 7 bases and J by 1 base, with 7 bases left in between. CDR1 is MNHEY, CDR2 SVGAGI, per germline. The CDR3 loop spans 12 amino acids. CDR3 region: CASTNSQETQYF. CDR3 DNA sequence: TGTGCCAGCACGAACAGCCAAGAGACCCAGTACTTC.

This chain uses TRBV5-1 with TRBJ1-1; D not resolved. CDR1 is SGHRS and CDR2 is YFSETQ in the germline V gene. The CDR3 loop spans 13 amino acids. The V end was cut by 5 bases, the J end by 1 base, with 9 bases between. CDR3 protein: CASRIIENTEAFF. The CDR3 region has the DNA TGCGCCAGCAGAATAATCGAGAACACTGAAGCTTTCTTT.

The chain uses TRBV12-3 or TRBV12-4 and TRBJ2-3; 7 bases line up with TRBD1. This CDR3 region has 14 residues. V shed 7 bases, J shed 5 bases, and the junction held 9 bases outside the gene matches. As DNA, the CDR3 is TGTGCCAGCATCGACAGGGAGCAGGGAGATACGCAGTATTTT. It encodes CASIDREQGDTQYF.

This clonotype was detected a few times. The chain uses TRBV7-2 and TRBJ2-1; D uncertain. Germline V CDR1 and CDR2: SGHTA, FQGNSA. The CDR3 extends over 11 amino acids. The V gene lost 5 bases and the J gene lost 13 bases, with 12 bases spanning the gap. The CDR3 DNA follows: TGTGCCAGCAGCCCAAGGGCCCGTCAGTTCTTC. It codes for CASSPRARQFF.

This clonotype was counted only a few times. The V gene is TRBV12-3 or TRBV12-4, the J gene TRBJ1-1, with D hard to call. V was trimmed by 3 bases and J by 3 bases, leaving 11 bases between them. The CDR3 runs to 14 residues. The CDR3 DNA is TGTGCCAGCAGTTTTAGGAACGGTGACACTGAAGCTTTCTTT. It is translated as CASSFRNGDTEAFF.

The genes are TRBV27 and TRBJ2-4; D may correspond to TRBD1 or TRBD2 (5 bases each). The CDR3 extends over 14 amino acids. The germline gives CDR1 MNHEY, CDR2 SMNVEV (reference sequence). Trimming took 5 bases from V and 8 from J, leaving 16 bases between them. This CDR3 reads CASSPSTRGDIQYF. The CDR3 bases are TGTGCCAGCAGTCCGAGTACGAGGGGAGACATTCAGTACTTC.

In its sample, this clonotype was seen a few times. The chain carries TRBV11-1 and TRBJ2-5, with D possibly matching TRBD1 (5 bases). Germline V lookup: CDR1 SGHAT, CDR2 FQDESV (reference sequence). V lost 9 bases and J 6 bases, leaving 20 bases between the germline ends. The CDR3 runs to 14 residues. The CDR3 is CASTDSNTAQTQYF. The CDR3 nucleotides are TGTGCCAGTACCGACAGCAACACCGCCCAGACCCAGTACTTC.

This clonotype appeared a few times. The chain joins TRBV5-4 to TRBJ2-7; D not certain. Per the germline V gene, CDR1 is SGHNT and CDR2 is YYREEE (reference sequence). The V and J ends lost 3 bases and 0 bases respectively, with 16 bases between them. The CDR3 covers 16 residues. This CDR3 reads CASSSTDLTSSYEQYF. Written as DNA, the CDR3 is TGTGCCAGCAGCTCCACTGACCTGACCTCCTCCTACGAGCAGTACTTC.

This clonotype was found many times. The J gene is TRBJ2-2, the V gene TRBV7-2, with TRBD2 matching 12 bases. CDR3 length equals 16 residues. Germline V gene sequence: CDR1 SGHTA, CDR2 FQGNSA. Losses at the gene ends were 5 bases for V and 1 base for J; bases not matched to a gene: 2. The CDR3 bases are TGTGCCAGCAGCATACTAGCGGGGGGGAACACCGGGGAGCTGTTTTTT. As protein: CASSILAGGNTGELFF.

This sequence joins TRBV27 and TRBJ1-5, with 11 bases that match TRBD1. Unmatched junction bases numbered 6, after V lost 5 bases and J lost 9 bases. This CDR3 has 14 amino acids. Germline V gene lookup returns CDR1 MNHEY and CDR2 SMNVEV (reference sequence). This CDR3 is CASSPGQGVAPQHF. Here the CDR3 DNA reads TGTGCCAGCAGTCCGGGACAGGGGGTCGCGCCCCAGCATTTT.

In this sample, this clonotype turned up a few times. The chain carries TRBV19 and TRBJ1-2; D unclear. Deletions cut 10 bases from V and 5 bases from J, with 17 bases between. Per germline, CDR1 LNHDA and CDR2 SQIVND (reference sequence). The CDR3 loop spans 13 amino acids. In DNA form, the CDR3 reads TGTGCCATTCGGGAACGAGGAACTTATGGCTACACCTTC. Protein: CAIRERGTYGYTF. Full variable domain (rest looked up from reference TRBV19 and TRBJ1-2): DGGITQSPKYLFRKEGQNVTLSCEQNLNHDAMYWYRQDPGQGLRLIYYSQIVNDFQKGDIAEGYSVSREKKESFPLTVTSAQKNPTAFYLCAIRERGTYGYTFGSGTRLTVV.

The sample holds a few counts of this clonotype. The V gene is TRBV28, the J gene TRBJ2-7; 8 nucleotides line up with TRBD1. The CDR3 sequence is 15 residues long. Unmatched junction bases numbered 9, after V lost 5 bases and J lost 3 bases. Germline loops: CDR1 MDHEN, CDR2 SYDVKM. The CDR3 nucleotides read TGTGCCAGCAGTCGCCACGGACAGGGTAGCTACGAGCAGTACGTC. It translates to CASSRHGQGSYEQYV.

The rearrangement links TRBV9 to TRBJ2-3, with 7 bases aligning to TRBD1. Trimming at V came to 4 bases and at J to 6 bases, leaving 11 bases not matched to a gene. The CDR3 covers 15 residues. Germline lookup yields CDR1 SGDLS and CDR2 YYNGEE. As DNA, the CDR3 is TGTGCCAGCAGCCCTCGTCATCAGACAGGGGATACGCAGTATTTT. It encodes CASSPRHQTGDTQYF.

The chain couples TRBV30 to TRBJ2-1, with a weak D call TRBD1 (5 bases). The germline V gene encodes CDR1 GTSNPN and CDR2 SVGIG (reference sequence). This CDR3 is built from 11 residues. Trimming stripped 8 bases from V and 9 bases from J, with 14 bases between. CDR3 in DNA: TGTGCCCAGATGATAGGGGCTGAGCAGTTCTTC. This gives the protein CAQMIGAEQFF.

This clonotype was observed a few times. V and J are TRBV4-1 and TRBJ2-7; D possibly corresponds to TRBD1 (5 bases). Germline CDR1 reads MGHRA; CDR2 reads YSYEKL. The V gene lost 3 bases and the J gene lost 0 bases, with 12 bases spanning the gap. The CDR3 extends over 15 amino acids. The DNA of the CDR3 is TGCGCCAGCAGCCACAGGGTCTTCGGCTCCTACGAGCAGTACGTC. Residues: CASSHRVFGSYEQYV.

This clonotype occurred many times. This chain connects TRBV7-2 to TRBJ2-5; the match to TRBD1 covers 11 bases. Germline CDR1 and CDR2: SGHTA and FQGNSA. Unmatched junction bases numbered 6, after V lost 5 bases and J lost 4 bases. CDR3 length: 15 amino acids. CDR3 in amino acids: CASSLFGTGGETQYF. DNA for the CDR3: TGTGCCAGCAGCCTTTTTGGGACAGGGGGAGAGACCCAGTACTTC.

This clonotype was found a few times. The genes are TRBV4-1 and TRBJ2-1; 12 bases align to TRBD2. V dropped 1 base and J dropped 2; count of bases not matched to a gene: 9. The germline gives CDR1 MGHRA, CDR2 YSYEKL. CDR3 length equals 19 residues. CDR3 amino acids: CASSQGSLAGGAPYNEQFF. The CDR3 region has the DNA TGCGCCAGCAGCCAAGGAAGCCTAGCGGGGGGGGCCCCCTACAATGAGCAGTTCTTC.

This chain links TRBV9 with TRBJ2-3; 10 bases fit TRBD2. Germline lookup yields CDR1 SGDLS and CDR2 YYNGEE. V trimming: 0 bases; J trimming: 0 bases; junction bases outside the gene matches: 1. The CDR3 spans 16 residues. DNA for the CDR3: TGTGCCAGCAGCGTAGAACTAGCGGGGAGCACAGATACGCAGTATTTT. As protein: CASSVELAGSTDTQYF.

The chain combines TRBV7-6 with TRBJ1-1, with no clear D. V was shortened by 3 bases and J by 3 bases, with 8 bases between the two germline ends. The CDR3 has 13 residues. The V gene's germline CDR1 is SGHVS and CDR2 FNYEAQ. The CDR3 is CASSFLRDTEAFF. The CDR3 bases are TGTGCCAGCAGCTTTTTAAGGGACACTGAAGCTTTCTTT.

The chain carries TRBV6-5 and TRBJ1-6, with D possibly being TRBD1 (5 bases). CDR1 MNHEY and CDR2 SVGAGI come from the germline V gene. The CDR3 has 18 amino acids. The V end lost 5 bases, the J end lost 0 bases, and 17 bases lay between the germline ends. CDR3: CASSNYPGGSSYNSPLHF. The CDR3 nucleotides are TGTGCCAGCAGTAACTATCCTGGGGGGAGCTCCTATAATTCACCCCTCCACTTT.

In its sample, this clonotype was seen many times. This rearrangement joins TRBV4-3 to TRBJ1-2; 8 nucleotides agree with TRBD1. This CDR3 contains 14 residues. CDR1 is LGHNA, CDR2 YSLEER, per germline. With V trimmed by 2 bases and J by 5 bases, 4 bases remained unmatched. The CDR3 bases are TGCGCCAGCAGCCAAACCACAGGGGGGTATGGCTACACCTTC. Protein sequence: CASSQTTGGYGYTF.

A few counts support this clonotype. The chain is built from TRBV5-1 and TRBJ2-3; 9 nucleotides line up with TRBD2. The CDR3 extends over 17 amino acids. Trimming took 4 bases from V and 0 from J; bases not matched to a gene: 9. The V gene's germline CDR1 is SGHRS and CDR2 YFSETQ. The CDR3: CASSLPGLASSTDTQYF. The CDR3, as DNA: TGCGCCAGCAGCCTGCCGGGACTAGCTTCTAGCACAGATACGCAGTATTTT.